This T cell receptor (beta chain) was profiled in a study of T cells in Graves' hyperthyroidism and ophthalmopathy. TCR beta CDR3 regions were amplified from RNA transcripts. Primed by the HTBI set, a first-round RT-PCR was run on the TCR CDR3. TCRdb reanalysed the multiplex PCR reads using MiXCR and keeps one entry per CDR3 protein. The sample yields some 500,000 distinct CDR3 sequences, about 16% seen once. Only a few counts were recorded for this clonotype. Its antigen is not identified. Whole-study findings and limits: Ophthalmopathy was predicted by the model a median of roughly 6 months ahead of onset.

What was sequenced was blood. This sequence originates from a woman in her thirties with Graves' ophthalmopathy.

The CDR3 DNA reads TGTGCCAGCAGCCCCTGGACAGGGGGCTATGGCTACACCTTC. This codes for CASSPWTGGYGYTF. The rearrangement uses TRBV5-5 and TRBJ1-2; 10 bases match TRBD1. From germline, CDR1 is SGHKS and CDR2 YYEKEE (reference sequence). J gave up 4 bases and V 4 bases, and 4 bases lay outside the gene matches. The CDR3 has 14 residues.